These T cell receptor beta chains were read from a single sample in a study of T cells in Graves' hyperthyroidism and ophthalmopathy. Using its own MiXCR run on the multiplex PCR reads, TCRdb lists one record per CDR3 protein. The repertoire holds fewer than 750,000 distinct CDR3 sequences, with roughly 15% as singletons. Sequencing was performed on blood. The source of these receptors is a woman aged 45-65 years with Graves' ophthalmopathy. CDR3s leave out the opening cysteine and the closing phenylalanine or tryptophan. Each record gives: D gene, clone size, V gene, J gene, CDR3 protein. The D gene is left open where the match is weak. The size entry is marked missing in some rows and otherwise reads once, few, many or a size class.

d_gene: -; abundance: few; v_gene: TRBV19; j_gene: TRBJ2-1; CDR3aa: ASSIGVFGFYNEQF
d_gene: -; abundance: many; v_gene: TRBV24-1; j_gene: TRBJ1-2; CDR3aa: ATSDRRGENYGYT
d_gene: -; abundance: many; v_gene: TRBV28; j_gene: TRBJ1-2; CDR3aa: ASSSLQGRVNYGYT
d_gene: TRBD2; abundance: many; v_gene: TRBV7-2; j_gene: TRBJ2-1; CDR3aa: ASRNPGLAGGSSEQF
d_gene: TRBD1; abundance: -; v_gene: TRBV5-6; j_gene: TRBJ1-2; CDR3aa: ASSLTWTGNNYGYT
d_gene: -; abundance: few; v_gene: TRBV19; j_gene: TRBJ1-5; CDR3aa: ASSIWTNQPQH
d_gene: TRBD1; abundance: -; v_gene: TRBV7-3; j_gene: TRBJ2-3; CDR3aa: ASSLRDSGTDTQY
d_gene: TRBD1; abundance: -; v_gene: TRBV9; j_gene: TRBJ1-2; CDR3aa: ASSVELRTGRGYYGYT
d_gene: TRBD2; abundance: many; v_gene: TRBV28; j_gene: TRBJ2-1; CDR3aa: ASNRLAGVYNEQF
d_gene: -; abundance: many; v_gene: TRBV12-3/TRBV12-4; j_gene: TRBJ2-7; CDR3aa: ASSPGSPYEQY
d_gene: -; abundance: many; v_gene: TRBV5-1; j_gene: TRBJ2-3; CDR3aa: ASSLAQGNTQY
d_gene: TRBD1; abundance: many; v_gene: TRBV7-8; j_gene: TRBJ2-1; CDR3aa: ASSLRQGNVNEQF
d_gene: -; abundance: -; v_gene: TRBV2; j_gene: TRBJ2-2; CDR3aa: ASTKDEAGELF
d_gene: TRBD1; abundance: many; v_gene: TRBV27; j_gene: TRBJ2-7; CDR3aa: ASSEDRVTYEQY
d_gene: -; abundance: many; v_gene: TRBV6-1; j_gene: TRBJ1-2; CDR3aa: ASSEQGKANYGYT
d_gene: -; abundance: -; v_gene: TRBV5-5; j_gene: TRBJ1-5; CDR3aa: ASSLSFRVYQPQH
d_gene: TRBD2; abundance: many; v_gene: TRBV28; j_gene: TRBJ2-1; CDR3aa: ASSPPGAGGTYNEQF
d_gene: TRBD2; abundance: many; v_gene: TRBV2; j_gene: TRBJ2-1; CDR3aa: ASGSGRGKNEQF
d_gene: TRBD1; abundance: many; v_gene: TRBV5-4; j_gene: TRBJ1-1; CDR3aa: ASSWPGQGNTEAF
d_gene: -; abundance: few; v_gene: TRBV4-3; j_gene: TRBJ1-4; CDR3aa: ASSQDPGGELF
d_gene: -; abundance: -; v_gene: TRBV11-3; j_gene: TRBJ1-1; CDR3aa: ASSEDQLNTEAF
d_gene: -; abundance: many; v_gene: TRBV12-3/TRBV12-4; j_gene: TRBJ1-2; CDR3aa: ASNQQGVDGYT
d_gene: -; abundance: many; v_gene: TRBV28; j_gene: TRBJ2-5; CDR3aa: ASSPPSTEQETQY